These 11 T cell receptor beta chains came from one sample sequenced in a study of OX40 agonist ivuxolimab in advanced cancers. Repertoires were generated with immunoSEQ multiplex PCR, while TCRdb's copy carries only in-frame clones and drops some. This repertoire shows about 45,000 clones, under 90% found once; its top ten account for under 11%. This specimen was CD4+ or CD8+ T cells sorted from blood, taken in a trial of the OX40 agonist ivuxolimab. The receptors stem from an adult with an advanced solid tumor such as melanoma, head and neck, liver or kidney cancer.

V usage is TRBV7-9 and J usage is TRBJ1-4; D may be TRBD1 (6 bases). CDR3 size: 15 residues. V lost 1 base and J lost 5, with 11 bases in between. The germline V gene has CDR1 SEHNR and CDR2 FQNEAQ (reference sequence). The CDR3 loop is CASSLEGQGNEKLFF. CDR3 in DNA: TGTGCCAGCAGCTTAGAGGGCCAGGGGAATGAAAAACTGTTTTTT.

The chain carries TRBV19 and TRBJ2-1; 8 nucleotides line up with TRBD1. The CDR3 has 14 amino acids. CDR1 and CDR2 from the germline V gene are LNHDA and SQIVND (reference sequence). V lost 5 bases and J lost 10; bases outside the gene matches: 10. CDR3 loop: CASSPRGQGLEQFF. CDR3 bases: TGTGCCAGTAGTCCCCGCGGACAGGGCCTAGAGCAGTTCTTC.

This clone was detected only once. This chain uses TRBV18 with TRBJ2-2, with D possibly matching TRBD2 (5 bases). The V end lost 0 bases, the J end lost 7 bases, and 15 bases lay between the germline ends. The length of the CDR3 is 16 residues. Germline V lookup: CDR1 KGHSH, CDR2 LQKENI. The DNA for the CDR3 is TGTGCCAGCTCACCACCTGGTCTACTCGGGGTCGGGGAGCTGTTTTTT. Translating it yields CASSPPGLLGVGELFF.

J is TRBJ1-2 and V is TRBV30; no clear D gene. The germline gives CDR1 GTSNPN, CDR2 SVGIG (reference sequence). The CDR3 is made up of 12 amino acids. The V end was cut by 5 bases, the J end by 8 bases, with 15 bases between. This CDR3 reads CAWQSTLWGYTF. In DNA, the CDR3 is TGTGCCTGGCAATCAACCCTTTGGGGCTACACCTTC.

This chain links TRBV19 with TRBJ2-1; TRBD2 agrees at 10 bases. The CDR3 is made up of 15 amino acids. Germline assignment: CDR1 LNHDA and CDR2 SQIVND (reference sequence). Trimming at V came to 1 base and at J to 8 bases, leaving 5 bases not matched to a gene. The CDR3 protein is CASSIVASGSDEQFF. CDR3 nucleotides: TGTGCCAGTAGTATAGTGGCTAGCGGGAGCGATGAGCAGTTCTTC.

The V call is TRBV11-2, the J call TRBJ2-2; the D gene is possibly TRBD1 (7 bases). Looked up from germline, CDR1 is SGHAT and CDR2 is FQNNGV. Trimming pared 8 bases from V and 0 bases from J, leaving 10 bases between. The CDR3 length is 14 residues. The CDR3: CASGGTANTGELFF. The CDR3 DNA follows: TGTGCCAGCGGGGGGACAGCGAACACCGGGGAGCTGTTTTTT.

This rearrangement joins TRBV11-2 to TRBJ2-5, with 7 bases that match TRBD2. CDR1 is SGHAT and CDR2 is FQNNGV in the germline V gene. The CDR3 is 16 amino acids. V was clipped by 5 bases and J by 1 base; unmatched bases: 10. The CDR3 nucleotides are TGTGCCAGCAGCCCTAGCGGAGGCGTGCTCCAAGAGACCCAGTACTTC. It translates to CASSPSGGVLQETQYF.

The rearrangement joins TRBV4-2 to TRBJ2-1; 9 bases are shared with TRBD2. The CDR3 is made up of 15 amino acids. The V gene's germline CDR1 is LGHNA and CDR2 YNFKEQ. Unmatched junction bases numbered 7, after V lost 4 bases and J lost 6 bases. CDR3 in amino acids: CASSPRELAGNEQFF. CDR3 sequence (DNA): TGTGCCAGCAGCCCCCGGGAACTAGCGGGCAATGAGCAGTTCTTC.

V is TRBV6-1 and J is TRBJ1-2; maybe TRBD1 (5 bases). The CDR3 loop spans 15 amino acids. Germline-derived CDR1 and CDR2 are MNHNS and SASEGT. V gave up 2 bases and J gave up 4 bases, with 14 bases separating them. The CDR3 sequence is CASSERGREGYGYTF. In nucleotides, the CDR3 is TGTGCCAGCAGTGAACGGGGCAGGGAGGGCTATGGCTACACCTTC.

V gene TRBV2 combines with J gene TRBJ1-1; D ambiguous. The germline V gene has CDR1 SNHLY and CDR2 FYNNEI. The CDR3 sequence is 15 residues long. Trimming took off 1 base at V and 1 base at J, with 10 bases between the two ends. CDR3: CASSEGQLANTEAFF. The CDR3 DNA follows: TGTGCCAGCAGTGAAGGTCAACTCGCGAACACTGAAGCTTTCTTT.

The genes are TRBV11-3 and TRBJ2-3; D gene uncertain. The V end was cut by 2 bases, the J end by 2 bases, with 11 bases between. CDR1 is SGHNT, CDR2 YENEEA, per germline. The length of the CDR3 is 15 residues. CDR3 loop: CASSLSAEATDTQYF. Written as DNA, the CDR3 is TGTGCCAGCAGCTTATCTGCCGAGGCCACAGATACGCAGTATTTT.